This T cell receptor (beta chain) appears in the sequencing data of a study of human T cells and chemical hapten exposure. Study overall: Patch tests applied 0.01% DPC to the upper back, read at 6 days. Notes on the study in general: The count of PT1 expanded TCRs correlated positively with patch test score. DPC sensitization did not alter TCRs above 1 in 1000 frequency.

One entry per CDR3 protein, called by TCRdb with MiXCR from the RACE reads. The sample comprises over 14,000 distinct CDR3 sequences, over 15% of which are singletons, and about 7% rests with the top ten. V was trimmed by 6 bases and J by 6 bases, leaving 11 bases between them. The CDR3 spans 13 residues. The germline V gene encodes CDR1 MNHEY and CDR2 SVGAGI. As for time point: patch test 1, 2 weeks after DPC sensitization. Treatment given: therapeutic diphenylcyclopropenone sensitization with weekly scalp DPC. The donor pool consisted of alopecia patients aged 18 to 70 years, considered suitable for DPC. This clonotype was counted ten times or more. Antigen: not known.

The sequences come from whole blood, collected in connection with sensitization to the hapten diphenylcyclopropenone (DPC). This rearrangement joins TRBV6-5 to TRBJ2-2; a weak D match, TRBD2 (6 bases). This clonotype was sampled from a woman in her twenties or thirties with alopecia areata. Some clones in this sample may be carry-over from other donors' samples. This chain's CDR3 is CASRATSSGELFF. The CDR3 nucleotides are TGTGCCAGCAGAGCCACTAGCTCCGGGGAGCTGTTTTTT.